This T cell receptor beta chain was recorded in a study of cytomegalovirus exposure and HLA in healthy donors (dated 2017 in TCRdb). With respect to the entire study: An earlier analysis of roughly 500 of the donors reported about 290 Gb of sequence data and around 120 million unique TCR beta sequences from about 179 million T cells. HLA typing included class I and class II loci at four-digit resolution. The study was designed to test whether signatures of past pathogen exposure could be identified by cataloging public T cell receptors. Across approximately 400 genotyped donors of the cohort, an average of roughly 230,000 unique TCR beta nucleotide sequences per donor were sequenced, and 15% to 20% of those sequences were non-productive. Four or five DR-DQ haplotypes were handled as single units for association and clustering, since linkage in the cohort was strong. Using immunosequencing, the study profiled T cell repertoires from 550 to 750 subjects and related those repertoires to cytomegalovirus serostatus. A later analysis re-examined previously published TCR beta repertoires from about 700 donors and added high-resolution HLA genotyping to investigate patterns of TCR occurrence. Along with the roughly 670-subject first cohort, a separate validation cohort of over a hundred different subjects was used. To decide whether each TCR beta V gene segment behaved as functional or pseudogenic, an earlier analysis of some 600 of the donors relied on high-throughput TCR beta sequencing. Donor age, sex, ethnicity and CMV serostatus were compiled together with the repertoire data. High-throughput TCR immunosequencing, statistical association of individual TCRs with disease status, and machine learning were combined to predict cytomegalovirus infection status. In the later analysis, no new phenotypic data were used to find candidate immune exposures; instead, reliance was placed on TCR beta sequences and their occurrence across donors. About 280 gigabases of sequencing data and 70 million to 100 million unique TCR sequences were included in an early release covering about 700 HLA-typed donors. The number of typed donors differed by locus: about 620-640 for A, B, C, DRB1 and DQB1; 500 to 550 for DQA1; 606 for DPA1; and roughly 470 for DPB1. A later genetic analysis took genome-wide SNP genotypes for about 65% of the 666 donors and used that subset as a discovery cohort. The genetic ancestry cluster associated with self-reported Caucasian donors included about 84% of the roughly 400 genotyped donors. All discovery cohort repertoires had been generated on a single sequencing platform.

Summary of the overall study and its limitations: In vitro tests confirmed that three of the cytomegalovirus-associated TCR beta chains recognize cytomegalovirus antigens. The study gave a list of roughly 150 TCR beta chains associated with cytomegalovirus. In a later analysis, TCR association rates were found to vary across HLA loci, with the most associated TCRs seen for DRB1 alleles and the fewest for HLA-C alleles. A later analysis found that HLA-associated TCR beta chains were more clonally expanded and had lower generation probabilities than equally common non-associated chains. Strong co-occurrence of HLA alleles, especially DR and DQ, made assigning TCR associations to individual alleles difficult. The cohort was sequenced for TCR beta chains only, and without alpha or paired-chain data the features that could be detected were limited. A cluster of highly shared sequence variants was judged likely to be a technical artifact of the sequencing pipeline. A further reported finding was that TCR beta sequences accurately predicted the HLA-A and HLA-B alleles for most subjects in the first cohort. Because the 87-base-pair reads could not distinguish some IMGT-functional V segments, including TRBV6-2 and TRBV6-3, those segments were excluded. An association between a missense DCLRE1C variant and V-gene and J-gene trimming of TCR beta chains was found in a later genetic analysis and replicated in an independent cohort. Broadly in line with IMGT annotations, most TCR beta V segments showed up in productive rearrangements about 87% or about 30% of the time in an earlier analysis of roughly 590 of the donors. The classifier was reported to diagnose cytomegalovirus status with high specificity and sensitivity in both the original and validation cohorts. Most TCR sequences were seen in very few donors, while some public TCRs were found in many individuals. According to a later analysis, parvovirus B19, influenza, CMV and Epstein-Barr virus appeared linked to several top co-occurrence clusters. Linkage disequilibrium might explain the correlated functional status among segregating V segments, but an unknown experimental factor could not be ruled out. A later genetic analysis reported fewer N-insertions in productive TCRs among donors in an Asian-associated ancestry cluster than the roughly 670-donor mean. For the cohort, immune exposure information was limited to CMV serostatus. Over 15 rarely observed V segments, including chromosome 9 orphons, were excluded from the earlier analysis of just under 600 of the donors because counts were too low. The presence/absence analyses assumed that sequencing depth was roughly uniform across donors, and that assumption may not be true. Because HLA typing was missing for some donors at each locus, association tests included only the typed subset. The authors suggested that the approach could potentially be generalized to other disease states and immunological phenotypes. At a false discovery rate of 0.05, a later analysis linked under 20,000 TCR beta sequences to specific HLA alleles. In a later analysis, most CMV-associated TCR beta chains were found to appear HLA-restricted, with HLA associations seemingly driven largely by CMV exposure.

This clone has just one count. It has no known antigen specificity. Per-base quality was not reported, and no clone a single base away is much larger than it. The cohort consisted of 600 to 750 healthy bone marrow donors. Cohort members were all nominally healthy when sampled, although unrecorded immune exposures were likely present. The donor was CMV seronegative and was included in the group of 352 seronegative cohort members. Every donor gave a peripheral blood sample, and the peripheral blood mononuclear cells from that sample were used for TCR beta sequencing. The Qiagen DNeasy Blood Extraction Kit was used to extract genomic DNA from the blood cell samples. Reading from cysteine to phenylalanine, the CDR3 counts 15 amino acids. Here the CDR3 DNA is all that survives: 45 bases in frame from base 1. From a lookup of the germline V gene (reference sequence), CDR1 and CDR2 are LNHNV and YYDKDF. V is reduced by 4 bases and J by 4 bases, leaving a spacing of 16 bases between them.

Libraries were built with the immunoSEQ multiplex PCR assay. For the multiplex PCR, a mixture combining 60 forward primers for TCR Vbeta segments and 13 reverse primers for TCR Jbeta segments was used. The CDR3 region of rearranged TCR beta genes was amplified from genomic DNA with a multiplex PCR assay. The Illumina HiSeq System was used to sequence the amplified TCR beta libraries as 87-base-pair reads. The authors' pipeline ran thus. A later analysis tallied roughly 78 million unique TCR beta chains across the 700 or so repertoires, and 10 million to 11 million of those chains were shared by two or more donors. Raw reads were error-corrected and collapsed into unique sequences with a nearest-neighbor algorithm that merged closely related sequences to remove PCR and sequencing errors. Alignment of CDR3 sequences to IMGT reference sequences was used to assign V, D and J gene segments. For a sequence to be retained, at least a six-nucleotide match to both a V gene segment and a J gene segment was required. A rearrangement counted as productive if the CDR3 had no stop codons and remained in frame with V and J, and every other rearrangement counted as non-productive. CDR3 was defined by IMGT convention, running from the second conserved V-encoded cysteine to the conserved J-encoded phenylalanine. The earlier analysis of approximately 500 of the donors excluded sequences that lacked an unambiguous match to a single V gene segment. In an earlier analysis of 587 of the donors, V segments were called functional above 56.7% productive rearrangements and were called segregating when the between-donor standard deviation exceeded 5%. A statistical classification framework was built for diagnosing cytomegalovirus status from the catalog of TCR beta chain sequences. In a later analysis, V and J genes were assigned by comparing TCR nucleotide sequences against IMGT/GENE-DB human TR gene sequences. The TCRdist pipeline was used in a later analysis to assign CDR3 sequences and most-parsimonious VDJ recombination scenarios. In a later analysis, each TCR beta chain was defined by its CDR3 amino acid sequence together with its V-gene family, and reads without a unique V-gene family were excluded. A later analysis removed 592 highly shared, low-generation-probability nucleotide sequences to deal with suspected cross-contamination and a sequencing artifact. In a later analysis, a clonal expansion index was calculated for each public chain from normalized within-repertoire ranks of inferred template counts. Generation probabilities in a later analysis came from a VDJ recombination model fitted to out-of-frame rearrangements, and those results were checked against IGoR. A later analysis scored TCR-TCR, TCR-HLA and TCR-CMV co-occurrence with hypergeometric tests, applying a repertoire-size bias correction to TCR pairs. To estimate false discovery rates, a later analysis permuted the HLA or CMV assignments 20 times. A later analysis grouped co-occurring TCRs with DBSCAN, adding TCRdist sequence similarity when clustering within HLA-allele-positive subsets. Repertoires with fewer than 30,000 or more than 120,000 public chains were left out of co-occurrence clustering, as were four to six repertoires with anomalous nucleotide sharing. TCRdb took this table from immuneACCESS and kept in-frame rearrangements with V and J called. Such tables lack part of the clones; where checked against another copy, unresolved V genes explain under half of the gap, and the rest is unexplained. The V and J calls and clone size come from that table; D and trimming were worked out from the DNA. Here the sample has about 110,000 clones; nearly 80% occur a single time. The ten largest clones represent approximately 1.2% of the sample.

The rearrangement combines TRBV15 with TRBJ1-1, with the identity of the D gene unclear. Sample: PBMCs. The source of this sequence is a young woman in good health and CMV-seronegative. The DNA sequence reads TGTGCCACCAGCAATAGGACGGGAGGCCCCACTGAAGCTTTCTTT. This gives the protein CATSNRTGGPTEAFF. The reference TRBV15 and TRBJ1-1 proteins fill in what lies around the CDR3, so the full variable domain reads DAMVIQNPRYQVTQFGKPVTLSCSQTLNHNVMYWYQQKSSQAPKLLFHYYDKDFNNEADTPDNFQSRRPNTSFCFLDIRSPGLGDTAMYLCATSNRTGGPTEAFFGQGTRLTVV.